The source of this T cell receptor (beta chain) is a study of cytomegalovirus exposure and HLA in healthy donors. Primers included in the PCR were 60 Vbeta and 13 Jbeta primers. Clones were sequenced by immunoSEQ multiplex PCR, and TCRdb holds only the in-frame ones, with some missing. The top ten hold about 5% of the sample, which has nearly 65,000 clones, 73% seen once. The sequencing sample was made of PBMCs. The TCR sequence derives from a man in his fifties or sixties in good health and CMV-seronegative.

CDR3 region: CASSERGFDRPQHF. The CDR3 DNA sequence: TGCGCCAGCAGTGAGAGAGGGTTCGATCGGCCCCAGCATTTT. This sequence joins TRBV10-2 and TRBJ1-5; D remains unclear. The CDR3 loop spans 14 amino acids. Germline V gene sequence: CDR1 WSHSY, CDR2 SAAADI. With 2 bases removed from V and 9 bases from J, the gap between germline ends came to 14 bases.